These 17 T cell receptor beta chains came from one sample sequenced in a study of siplizumab effects on memory and regulatory T cells. TCRdb's copy holds only in-frame clones and misses some; the assay was immunoSEQ multiplex PCR. This sample has under 95,000 clones, with nearly 95% found just once. Sequenced material: non-Treg CD4+ T cells sorted from blood. These receptor sequences come from a human donor in good health.

This clone was observed a single time. The rearrangement uses TRBV2 and TRBJ1-5; unclear D gene. Germline assignment: CDR1 SNHLY and CDR2 FYNNEI. The CDR3 length is 14 residues. V was cut by 9 bases and J by 1 base, with 13 bases left in between. The CDR3 sequence is CASTTLDSNQPQHF. CDR3 DNA: TGTGCCAGTACTACCTTGGACAGCAATCAGCCCCAGCATTTT.

The chain has TRBV5-1 and TRBJ2-4; the match to TRBD2 covers 13 bases. Germline CDR1 and CDR2: SGHRS and YFSETQ. V lost 5 bases to trimming and J lost 1 base; unmatched junction nucleotides: 9. The CDR3 runs to 18 residues. In DNA, the CDR3 is TGCGCCAGCAGATCCGGGACTAGCGGGGTAACCGCCAAAAACATTCAGTACTTC. Protein product: CASRSGTSGVTAKNIQYF. Full variable domain (outside the CDR3, taken from reference TRBV5-1 and TRBJ2-4): KAGVTQTPRYLIKTRGQQVTLSCSPISGHRSVSWYQQTPGQGLQFLFEYFSETQRNKGNFPGRFSGRQFSNSRSEMNVSTLELGDSALYLCASRSGTSGVTAKNIQYFGAGTRLSVL.

The CDR3 bases are TGTGCCAGCGGTCGGGACTATGGCTACACCTTC. Amino acids: CASGRDYGYTF. The gene calls are TRBV6-5 and TRBJ1-2; D call uncertain. The V end was cut by 8 bases, the J end by 3 bases, with 7 bases between. From germline, CDR1 is MNHEY and CDR2 SVGAGI. CDR3 size: 11 residues.

The chain carries TRBV5-1 and TRBJ1-4; possibly TRBD1 for D (5 bases). Germline-derived CDR1 and CDR2 are SGHRS and YFSETQ. V lost 1 base to trimming and J lost 6 bases, with 7 bases between them. The CDR3 loop spans 13 amino acids. In nucleotides, the CDR3 is TGCGCCAGCAGCTTGACAGGAGATGAAAAACTGTTTTTT. Its translation: CASSLTGDEKLFF.

CDR3 region: CASSLWSSDSWAEQFF. The CDR3 nucleotides are TGTGCCAGCAGCTTATGGAGTTCAGACAGTTGGGCTGAGCAGTTCTTC. The rearrangement links TRBV7-2 to TRBJ2-1; tentatively, D is TRBD1 (5 bases). CDR3 length equals 16 residues. V was clipped by 2 bases and J by 9 bases, with 20 bases between them. Germline V gene sequence: CDR1 SGHTA, CDR2 FQGNSA.

The chain carries TRBV5-1 and TRBJ1-4; D may be TRBD1 (6 bases). The CDR3 has 16 residues. V lost 4 bases and J 0 bases, leaving 13 bases between the germline ends. Germline CDR1 reads SGHRS; CDR2 reads YFSETQ. CDR3 region: CASSRTRGATNEKLFF. DNA for the CDR3: TGCGCCAGCAGCCGAACCAGGGGTGCAACTAATGAAAAACTGTTTTTT.

The CDR3, as DNA: TGTGCCTGGAGTAAAACGACAGGCTCAGAGCCCCAGCATTTT. This translates into CAWSKTTGSEPQHF. The rearrangement joins TRBV30 to TRBJ1-5; D may be TRBD1 (6 bases). Trimming left V 2 bases short and J 8 bases short, with 16 bases between. CDR1 and CDR2 (germline): GTSNPN, SVGIG (reference sequence). The CDR3 runs to 14 residues.

The V gene is TRBV6-6, the J gene TRBJ2-7; weak D call: TRBD1 (6 bases). Germline CDR1 is MNHNY and CDR2 is SVGAGI (reference sequence). This CDR3 comprises 16 residues. Trimming removed 2 bases at V and 6 bases at J, with 20 bases between. The CDR3 region is CASSYDLPGAPAEQYF. In DNA, the CDR3 is TGTGCCAGCAGTTACGATCTGCCAGGGGCGCCAGCCGAGCAGTACTTC.

The rearrangement uses TRBV10-3 and TRBJ1-3; TRBD1 matches 7 bases. The germline V gene encodes CDR1 ENHRY and CDR2 SYGVKD. V shed 9 bases, J shed 2 bases, and the junction held 4 bases outside the gene matches. The CDR3 is made up of 13 amino acids. The CDR3 region is CAIGTAAGNTIYF. For the CDR3, the DNA is TGTGCCATAGGGACAGCCGCTGGAAACACCATATATTTT.

A note on this clone: The junction differs from germline at one of its ends, possibly a read error. The V gene is TRBV7-7, the J gene TRBJ2-1; TRBD1 is a possible D gene (5 bases). The CDR3 covers 14 residues. Germline CDR1 is SSHAT and CDR2 is FNYEAQ (reference sequence). CDR3 amino acids: CASSPLIGVNEQFF. The CDR3 DNA follows: TGTGCTAGCAGCCCCCTCATAGGGGTGAATGAGCAGTTCTTC. The whole variable domain, remainder taken from reference TRBV7-7 and TRBJ2-1, is GAGVSQSPRYKVTKRGQDVTLRCDPISSHATLYWYQQALGQGPEFLTYFNYEAQPDKSGLPSDRFSAERPEGSISTLTIQRTEQRDSAMYRCASSPLIGVNEQFFGPGTRLTVL.

This clone was found once. J is TRBJ1-5 and V is TRBV28; D is perhaps TRBD1 (5 bases). Germline CDR1 MDHEN, CDR2 SYDVKM. V dropped 5 bases and J dropped 9 bases, with 11 bases sitting between them. This CDR3 contains 12 residues. DNA of the CDR3: TGTGCCAGCAGTCCGGGACTGGGGCCCCAGCATTTT. Translating gives CASSPGLGPQHF.

The chain carries TRBV11-2 and TRBJ1-5; D is unresolved. This CDR3 contains 15 residues. Germline CDR1 is SGHAT and CDR2 is FQNNGV. Deletions cut 4 bases from V and 0 bases from J, with 10 bases between. The CDR3 reads CASSSETHSNQPQHF. CDR3 DNA sequence: TGTGCCAGCAGCTCCGAGACCCATAGCAATCAGCCCCAGCATTTT.

V and J are TRBV19 and TRBJ1-4; D might be TRBD1 (5 bases). Germline CDR1 reads LNHDA; CDR2 reads SQIVND (reference sequence). Trimming removed 5 bases from V and 8 bases from J, with 12 bases in between. The CDR3 is 13 residues long. The CDR3 DNA reads as TGTGCCAGTAGTGGGGACCTTCGAGAAAAACTGTTTTTT. Translated: CASSGDLREKLFF.

The chain uses TRBV5-4 and TRBJ2-3, with 10 bases lining up with TRBD1. Trimming removed 3 bases from V and 5 bases from J; junction bases left unmatched: 6. The CDR3 contains 15 residues. The germline CDR1 and CDR2 sequences are SGHNT and YYREEE (reference sequence). The CDR3 region has the DNA TGTGCCAGCAGCTCCGACAGGGGGCTGAGAGATACGCAGTATTTT. It specifies CASSSDRGLRDTQYF.

A word on this clone: The junction does not match germline at one end; this may be a read error. The chain employs TRBV10-3 and TRBJ1-5, with unresolved D. Germline assignment: CDR1 ENHRY and CDR2 SYGVKD. This CDR3 is built from 14 residues. The CDR3 sequence is CVISVNGVNQPQHF. Here the CDR3 DNA reads TGTGTCATCAGTGTGAATGGGGTCAATCAGCCCCAGCATTTT.

V gene TRBV6-5 combines with J gene TRBJ2-7; D not resolved. The CDR3 consists of 12 residues. Trimming shortened V by 2 bases and J by 10 bases, and 12 bases separated the two germline ends. The germline V gene has CDR1 MNHEY and CDR2 SVGAGI. The CDR3 here is CASSYSTGFQYF. The DNA of the CDR3 is TGTGCCAGCAGTTACAGTACCGGGTTTCAGTACTTC.

In this sample, this clone turned up once. This chain connects TRBV6-5 to TRBJ1-2, with 8 bases matching TRBD1. CDR1 MNHEY and CDR2 SVGAGI come from the germline V gene. CDR3 length: 16 amino acids. V lost 2 bases and J lost 4; bases outside the gene matches: 9. The DNA for the CDR3 is TGTGCCAGCAGTTACCGGCAGGGGGCGCTCCGCTATGGCTACACCTTC. Translating it yields CASSYRQGALRYGYTF.